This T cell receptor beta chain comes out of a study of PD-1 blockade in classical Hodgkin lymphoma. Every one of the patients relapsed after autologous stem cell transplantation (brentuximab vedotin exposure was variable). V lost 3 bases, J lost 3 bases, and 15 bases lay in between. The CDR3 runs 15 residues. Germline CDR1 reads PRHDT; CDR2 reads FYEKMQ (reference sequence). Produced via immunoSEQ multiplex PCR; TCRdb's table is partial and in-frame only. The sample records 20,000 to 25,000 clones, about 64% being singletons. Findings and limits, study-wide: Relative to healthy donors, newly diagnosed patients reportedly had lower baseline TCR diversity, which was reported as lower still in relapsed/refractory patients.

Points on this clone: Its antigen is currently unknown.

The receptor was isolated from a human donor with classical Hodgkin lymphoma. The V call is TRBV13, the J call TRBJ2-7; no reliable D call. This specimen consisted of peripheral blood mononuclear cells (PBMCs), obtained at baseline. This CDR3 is CASSFIDNKNYEQYF. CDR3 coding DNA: TGTGCCAGCAGCTTTATCGATAATAAGAACTACGAGCAGTACTTC.